The T cell receptor beta chain under discussion was sequenced for a study of shared clonotypes between healthy human individuals. The CDR3 covers 12 residues. From germline, CDR1 is SQVTM and CDR2 ANQGSEA. V lost 2 bases to trimming and J lost 8 bases, with 12 bases between them. The data were produced by immunoSEQ multiplex PCR, yet TCRdb's version contains in-frame clones alone and is incomplete. Of hundreds of thousands of clones in the sample, 70% to 80% were seen once. The chain is built from TRBV29-1 and TRBJ1-2, with D perhaps matching TRBD1 (5 bases). What was sequenced was PBMCs. This receptor was identified in a woman aged 40 to 55 in good health. Some clones in this sample may be carry-over from other donors' samples. Here the CDR3 DNA reads TGCAGCGTTGAACCACAGGTTTTGGGCTACACCTTC. Amino acid sequence: CSVEPQVLGYTF.